This T cell receptor (beta chain) is from a study of blood T cell repertoires in COVID-19. Clones were sequenced by immunoSEQ multiplex PCR, and TCRdb holds only the in-frame ones, with some missing. This table holds about 60,000 clones, 85% to 90% found once. The CDR3 consists of 16 residues. CDR1 is SEHNR, CDR2 FQNEAQ, per germline (reference sequence). Losses at the gene ends were 8 bases for V and 6 bases for J; bases not matched to a gene: 18. The V call is TRBV7-9, the J call TRBJ1-1; 7 bases line up with TRBD1. The sequenced sample consisted of peripheral blood. The TCR originated in a human donor with active COVID-19. The donor label of this sample is uncertain. CDR3 residues: CASQEPGGPHGAEAFF. CDR3 bases: TGTGCCAGCCAAGAACCAGGGGGTCCACATGGCGCTGAAGCTTTCTTT.